The 25 T cell receptor beta chains given below trace back to one sample, sequenced in a study of regulatory T cells in long-lasting Graves disease (dated by TCRdb to the early 2020s). Reading the label with the study, this specimen's time point is: newly diagnosed GD, antithyroid drugs for less than 3 months. For both TCR sequencing and RNA sequencing, RNA was extracted from PBMCs using TRIzol. Library preparation was by multiplex PCR. TCRdb lists the instrument as Illumina HiSeq 4000. iRepertoire HTBI primers and Arm-PCR amplification of CDR3 regions were used to construct TCR beta libraries. The public reads were quality trimmed at Q25 with fastp and then assembled into clones with MiXCR by TCRdb, keeping productive beta chains. All rows with the same CDR3 protein become a single entry with the most common DNA and genes. Recorded for this sample are approximately 350,000 distinct CDR3 sequences; under 20% of them occurred a single time. Clones ranked in the top ten supply 20% to 25% of the sample.

This sample was shared with a second study, whose subject was T cells in Graves' hyperthyroidism and ophthalmopathy.

The sample consisted of peripheral blood mononuclear cells (PBMCs), taken at new diagnosis, from a patient treated with antithyroid drugs. All receptors derive from a woman aged 18-29 years with Graves disease. Donor details come from another sample of the same person, matched by shared clones.

This clonotype was recorded at least ten times. This chain uses TRBV5-1 with TRBJ2-7, with 7 bases lining up with TRBD1. Germline-derived CDR1 and CDR2 are SGHRS and YFSETQ. This CDR3 spans 13 amino acids. The trim removed 4 bases at V and 6 bases at J, leaving 7 bases unmatched. The CDR3 region is CASSPRTGSEQYF. CDR3 nucleotides: TGCGCCAGCAGCCCCAGGACAGGTTCCGAGCAGTACTTC. The whole variable domain, filled in from reference TRBV5-1 and TRBJ2-7, reads KAGVTQTPRYLIKTRGQQVTLSCSPISGHRSVSWYQQTPGQGLQFLFEYFSETQRNKGNFPGRFSGRQFSNSRSEMNVSTLELGDSALYLCASSPRTGSEQYFGPGTRLTVT.

In its sample, this clonotype was seen once. The chain links TRBV7-8 to TRBJ1-3, with 10 positions matching TRBD1. V lost 1 base to trimming and J lost 2 bases; unmatched junction nucleotides: 2. CDR3 length: 16 residues. Germline lookup yields CDR1 SGHVS and CDR2 FQNEAQ. The DNA of the CDR3 is TGTGCCAGCAGCTTAGTAGGGACAGGGGCTGGAAACACCATATATTTT. Protein product: CASSLVGTGAGNTIYF.

This clonotype has at least ten counts. The V call is TRBV20-1, the J call TRBJ1-1; D is uncertain. Trimming left V 3 bases short and J 11 bases short, with 10 bases between. The CDR3 is 10 amino acids. Germline V gene sequence: CDR1 DFQATT, CDR2 SNEGSKA (reference sequence). The chain's CDR3 is CSASPGSAFF. CDR3 bases: TGCAGTGCTAGTCCCGGCAGCGCTTTCTTT.

Ten or more counts support this clonotype. This rearrangement joins TRBV10-3 to TRBJ2-7; 10 bases fit TRBD2. The CDR3 has 12 amino acids. V dropped 10 bases and J dropped 0; count of bases not matched to a gene: 0. Germline CDR1 ENHRY, CDR2 SYGVKD. In DNA form, the CDR3 reads TGTGCCACTAGCGGGAGCTCCTACGAGCAGTACTTC. It specifies CATSGSSYEQYF.

The chain joins TRBV5-1 to TRBJ2-2, with unresolved D. The ends were cut back, 5 bases at V and 2 bases at J, with 10 bases in the middle. Per germline, CDR1 SGHRS and CDR2 YFSETQ. The CDR3 consists of 14 residues. The chain's CDR3 is CASRSNSNTGELFF. The CDR3 DNA reads TGCGCCAGCAGGTCCAACAGTAACACCGGGGAGCTGTTTTTT.

Remarks on this clonotype: With a much larger clone just one base away, this may be a read error. The chain links TRBV7-9 to TRBJ2-1; the D is unclear. V was pared by 3 bases and J by 10 bases, with 13 bases between. The CDR3 is 13 residues long. Germline values: CDR1 SEHNR, CDR2 FQNEAQ (reference sequence). Written as DNA, the CDR3 is TGTGCCAGCAGCTTTGCAAACTCCTACGAGCAGTTCTTC. Translating it yields CASSFANSYEQFF.

This clonotype was observed at least ten times. CDR3 residues: CAWSGPTGSAFF. DNA of the CDR3: TGTGCCTGGAGTGGGCCGACAGGGTCAGCTTTCTTT. The rearrangement uses TRBV30 and TRBJ1-1; 7 bases align to TRBD1. V dropped 1 base and J dropped 10; count of bases not matched to a gene: 6. Germline V gene data show CDR1 as GTSNPN and CDR2 as SVGIG (reference sequence). This CDR3 contains 12 residues.

This clonotype appeared a few times. The chain has TRBV27 and TRBJ2-7; 7 positions match TRBD2. Per germline, CDR1 MNHEY and CDR2 SMNVEV (reference sequence). This CDR3 has 16 residues. J gave up 2 bases and V 5 bases, and 12 bases lay outside the gene matches. The CDR3 sequence is CASSPTEASGPYEQYF. The CDR3 coding sequence is TGTGCCAGCAGTCCCACAGAGGCTAGCGGTCCCTACGAGCAGTACTTC.

This clonotype was picked up a small number of times. The rearrangement joins TRBV6-1 to TRBJ1-5; 7 nucleotides agree with TRBD1. The ends lost 6 bases at V and 4 bases at J; junction bases unmatched: 12. The CDR3 consists of 16 residues. The germline V gene has CDR1 MNHNS and CDR2 SASEGT. CDR3 residues: CASSLQTGQRNQPQHF. The CDR3 DNA follows: TGTGCCAGCAGCTTACAGACAGGGCAACGTAATCAGCCCCAGCATTTT.

This clonotype was seen at least ten times. The V and J genes are TRBV5-4 and TRBJ2-3, with D possibly matching TRBD2 (6 bases). Trimming took 2 bases from V and 3 from J, leaving 19 bases between them. CDR3 length: 17 residues. Germline-derived CDR1 and CDR2 are SGHNT and YYREEE (reference sequence). The CDR3 region is CASSLGSGGPSTDTQYF. The CDR3 nucleotides read TGTGCCAGCAGCTTAGGTAGCGGTGGACCTTCAACAGATACGCAGTATTTT.

Many counts were recorded for this clonotype. This chain connects TRBV2 to TRBJ1-5, with 9 nucleotides matching TRBD1. Germline V gene sequence: CDR1 SNHLY, CDR2 FYNNEI. J gave up 2 bases and V 8 bases, and 4 bases lay outside the gene matches. The CDR3 has 14 residues. The CDR3 sequence: CASERDRGNQPQHF. The CDR3, as DNA: TGTGCCAGCGAGCGGGACAGGGGCAATCAGCCCCAGCATTTT.

The CDR3 coding sequence is TGCAGTGCTAGAGTTAGACAGGGGCTGGTTGGTGAAAAACTGTTTTTT. Residues: CSARVRQGLVGEKLFF. V gene TRBV20-1 combines with J gene TRBJ1-4, with 8 bases that match TRBD1. Germline-derived CDR1 and CDR2 are DFQATT and SNEGSKA (reference sequence). The CDR3 contains 16 residues. V lost 1 base, J lost 7 bases, and 11 bases stayed unmatched.

Worth noting for this clonotype: With a much larger clone just one base away, this may be a read error. The V gene is TRBV20-1, the J gene TRBJ1-3; 11 bases agree with TRBD1. This CDR3 spans 15 amino acids. Germline V gene data show CDR1 as DFQATT and CDR2 as SNEGSKA (reference sequence). The CDR3 region is CSASPGQGDGNAIYF. CDR3 DNA sequence: TGCAGTGCTAGTCCGGGACAGGGGGACGGAAACGCCATATATTTT.

The chain links TRBV5-6 to TRBJ2-3; TRBD2 is a possible D gene (7 bases). The CDR3 covers 15 residues. V lost 4 bases and J lost 0, with 12 bases in between. Per the germline V gene, CDR1 is SGHDT and CDR2 is YYEEEE. The CDR3 spells CASSRGGVSTDTQYF. CDR3 sequence (DNA): TGTGCCAGCAGCCGAGGGGGGGTTAGCACAGATACGCAGTATTTT.

This clonotype was seen only a few times. The gene calls are TRBV5-6 and TRBJ1-3, with 11 bases lining up with TRBD1. Trimming removed 4 bases from V and 5 bases from J; junction bases left unmatched: 5. CDR1 is SGHDT, CDR2 YYEEEE, per germline. The CDR3 is 15 residues long. The CDR3 DNA is TGTGCCAGCAGCATGGACAGGGGGCGACGAAACACCATATATTTT. Its translation: CASSMDRGRRNTIYF.

The CDR3 sequence: CASSDGTRGSDTQYF. CDR3 nucleotides: TGTGCCAGCAGCGACGGGACTAGAGGGTCAGATACGCAGTATTTT. The chain recombines TRBV7-9 with TRBJ2-3; 8 bases are shared with TRBD2. V gave up 5 bases and J gave up 4 bases; unmatched junction bases: 8. Germline V gene sequence: CDR1 SEHNR, CDR2 FQNEAQ (reference sequence). This CDR3 spans 15 amino acids. Full variable domain (rest looked up from reference TRBV7-9 and TRBJ2-3): DTGVSQNPRHKITKRGQNVTFRCDPISEHNRLYWYRQTLGQGPEFLTYFQNEAQLEKSRLLSDRFSAERPKGSFSTLEIQRTEQGDSAMYLCASSDGTRGSDTQYFGPGTRLTVL.

This clonotype was recorded many times. The chain couples TRBV20-1 to TRBJ1-5; 7 nucleotides align to TRBD1. Per the germline V gene, CDR1 is DFQATT and CDR2 is SNEGSKA (reference sequence). The CDR3 runs to 14 residues. J gave up 3 bases and V 5 bases, and 7 bases lay outside the gene matches. The CDR3 sequence: CSASQGGDNQPQHF. CDR3 in DNA: TGCAGTGCTTCCCAGGGGGGAGACAATCAGCCCCAGCATTTT.

This clonotype was counted many times. V and J are TRBV27 and TRBJ2-3; the match to TRBD2 covers 13 bases. Per germline, CDR1 MNHEY and CDR2 SMNVEV (reference sequence). This CDR3 is 16 amino acids long. V was clipped by 6 bases and J by 6 bases; unmatched bases: 9. This CDR3 reads CASRSGLAGVYDTQYF. CDR3 DNA: TGTGCCAGCAGGTCCGGACTAGCGGGAGTTTACGATACGCAGTATTTT.

V usage is TRBV7-9 and J usage is TRBJ2-1, with 7 bases that match TRBD2. The trim removed 4 bases at V and 1 base at J, leaving 22 bases unmatched. Germline V gene data show CDR1 as SEHNR and CDR2 as FQNEAQ (reference sequence). This CDR3 spans 21 amino acids. CDR3 DNA sequence: TGTGCCAGCAGCTCATTCGCAGCCCTAAGGACTAGTCTCAGGTCCTACAATGAGCAGTTCTTC. Translating gives CASSSFAALRTSLRSYNEQFF.

Comment on this clonotype: A read error may be the cause here, since a much bigger clone is one base away. J is TRBJ1-6 and V is TRBV30, with TRBD1 matching 7 bases. The germline V gene encodes CDR1 GTSNPN and CDR2 SVGIG (reference sequence). The CDR3 has 12 amino acids. The DNA of the CDR3 is TGTGCCTGGCGACAGGGCAATTCATCCCTCCACTTT. Translated: CAWRQGNSSLHF. Full variable domain (remainder filled in from reference TRBV30 and TRBJ1-6): SQTIHQWPATLVQPVGSPLSLECTVEGTSNPNLYWYRQAAGRGLQLLFYSVGIGQISSEVPQNLSASRPQDRQFILSSKKLLLSDSGFYLCAWRQGNSSLHFGNGTRLTVT.

Ten or more counts support this clonotype. The chain is built from TRBV5-1 and TRBJ2-7; maybe TRBD2 (6 bases). V was cut by 1 base and J by 4 bases, with 12 bases left in between. The CDR3 covers 14 residues. CDR1 and CDR2 from the germline V gene are SGHRS and YFSETQ. CDR3 sequence: CASSLSQEGYEQYF. The CDR3 region has the DNA TGCGCCAGCAGCTTGTCTCAGGAGGGATACGAGCAGTACTTC.

This clonotype was observed many times. This sequence joins TRBV6-1 and TRBJ2-7; D is possibly TRBD1 or TRBD2 (5 bases each). The CDR3 covers 11 residues. Germline CDR1 is MNHNS and CDR2 is SASEGT. Deletions cut 6 bases from V and 5 bases from J, with 8 bases between. CDR3 loop: CASSRDHEQYF. CDR3 nucleotide sequence: TGTGCCAGCAGCAGGGACCACGAGCAGTACTTC.

In its sample, this clonotype was seen many times. The chain combines TRBV29-1 with TRBJ1-1; 7 bases agree with TRBD1. This CDR3 is built from 14 residues. After removal of 4 bases from V and 3 bases from J, the junction contained 8 bases not matched to a gene. CDR1 SQVTM and CDR2 ANQGSEA come from the germline V gene. CDR3 in DNA: TGCAGCGTTGTGGAGGGGGCGACACACACTGAAGCTTTCTTT. Translating gives CSVVEGATHTEAFF.

This clonotype was seen ten or more times. This chain uses TRBV7-8 with TRBJ1-1; D may be TRBD1 (5 bases). The CDR3 has 12 amino acids. V shed 5 bases and J shed 4 bases, with 8 bases lying between them. The germline V gene has CDR1 SGHVS and CDR2 FQNEAQ. The DNA of the CDR3 is TGTGCCAGCAGCCGGGGGGTCACTGAAGCTTTCTTT. Its protein is CASSRGVTEAFF.

This clonotype was observed many times. J is TRBJ1-1 and V is TRBV30; D unresolved. V was clipped by 5 bases and J by 1 base, with 14 bases between them. The CDR3 has 14 residues. Germline assignment: CDR1 GTSNPN and CDR2 SVGIG (reference sequence). As DNA, the CDR3 is TGTGCCTGGGCTGAGTCGTGGAGGAACACTGAAGCTTTCTTT. Translating it yields CAWAESWRNTEAFF.